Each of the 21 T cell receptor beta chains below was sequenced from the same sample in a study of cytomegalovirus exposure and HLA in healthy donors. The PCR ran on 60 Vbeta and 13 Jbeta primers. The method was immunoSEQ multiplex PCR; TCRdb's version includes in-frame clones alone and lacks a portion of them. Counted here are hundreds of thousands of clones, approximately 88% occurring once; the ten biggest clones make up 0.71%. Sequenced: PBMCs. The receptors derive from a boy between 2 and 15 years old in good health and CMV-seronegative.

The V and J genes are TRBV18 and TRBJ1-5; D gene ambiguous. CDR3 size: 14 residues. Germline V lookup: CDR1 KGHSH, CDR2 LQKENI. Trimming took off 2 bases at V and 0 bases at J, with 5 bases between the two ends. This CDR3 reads CASSPSYSNQPQHF. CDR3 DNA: TGTGCCAGCTCACCATCGTATAGCAATCAGCCCCAGCATTTT.

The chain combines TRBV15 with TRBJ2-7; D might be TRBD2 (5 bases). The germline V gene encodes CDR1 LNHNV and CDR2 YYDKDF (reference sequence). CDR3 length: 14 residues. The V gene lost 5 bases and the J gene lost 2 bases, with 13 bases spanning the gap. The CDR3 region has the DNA TGTGCCACCAGCGTCCCGGGGATTACCTACGAGCAGTACTTC. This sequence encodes CATSVPGITYEQYF.

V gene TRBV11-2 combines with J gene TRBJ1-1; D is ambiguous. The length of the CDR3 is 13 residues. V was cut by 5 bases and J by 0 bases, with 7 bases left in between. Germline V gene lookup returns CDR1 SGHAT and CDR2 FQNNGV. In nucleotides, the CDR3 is TGTGCCAGCAGCCCTAGCATGAACACTGAAGCTTTCTTT. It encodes CASSPSMNTEAFF.

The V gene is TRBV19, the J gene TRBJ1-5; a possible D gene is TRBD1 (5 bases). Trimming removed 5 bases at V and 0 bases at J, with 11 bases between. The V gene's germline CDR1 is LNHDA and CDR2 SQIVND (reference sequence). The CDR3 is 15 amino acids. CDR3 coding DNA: TGTGCCAGTAGTGCTCGACAGCATAGCAATCAGCCCCAGCATTTT. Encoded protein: CASSARQHSNQPQHF.

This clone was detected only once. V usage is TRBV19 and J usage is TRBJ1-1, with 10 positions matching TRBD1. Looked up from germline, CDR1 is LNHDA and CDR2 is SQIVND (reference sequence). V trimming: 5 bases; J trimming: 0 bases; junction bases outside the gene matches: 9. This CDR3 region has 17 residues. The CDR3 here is CASSPRDRGILNTEAFF. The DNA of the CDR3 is TGTGCCAGTAGTCCTCGGGACAGGGGAATTTTGAACACTGAAGCTTTCTTT.

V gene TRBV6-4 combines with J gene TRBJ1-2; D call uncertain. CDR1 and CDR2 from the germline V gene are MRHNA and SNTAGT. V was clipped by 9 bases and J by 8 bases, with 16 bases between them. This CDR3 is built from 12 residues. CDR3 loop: CARRHPKAGYTF. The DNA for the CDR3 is TGTGCCAGGAGACATCCTAAGGCCGGCTACACCTTC.

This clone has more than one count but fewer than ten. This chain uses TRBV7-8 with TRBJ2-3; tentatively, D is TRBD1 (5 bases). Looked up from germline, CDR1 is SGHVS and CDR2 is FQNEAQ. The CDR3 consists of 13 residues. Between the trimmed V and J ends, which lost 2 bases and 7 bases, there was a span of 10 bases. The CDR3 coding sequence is TGTGCCAGCAGCTTACAGGGTCAGAATACGCAGTATTTT. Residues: CASSLQGQNTQYF.

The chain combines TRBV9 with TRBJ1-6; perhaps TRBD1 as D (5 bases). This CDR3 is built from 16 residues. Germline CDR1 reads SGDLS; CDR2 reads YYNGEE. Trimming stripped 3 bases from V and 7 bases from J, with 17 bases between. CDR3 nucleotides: TGTGCCAGCAGCGCGGGGGGGGAGACTTTCAATTCACCCCTCCACTTT. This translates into CASSAGGETFNSPLHF.

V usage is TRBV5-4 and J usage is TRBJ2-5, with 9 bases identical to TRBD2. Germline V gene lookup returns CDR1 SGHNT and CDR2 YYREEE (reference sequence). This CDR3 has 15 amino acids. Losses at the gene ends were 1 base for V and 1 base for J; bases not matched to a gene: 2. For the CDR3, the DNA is TGTGCCAGCAGCTTGCTTAGCGGGGGCCAAGAGACCCAGTACTTC. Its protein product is CASSLLSGGQETQYF.

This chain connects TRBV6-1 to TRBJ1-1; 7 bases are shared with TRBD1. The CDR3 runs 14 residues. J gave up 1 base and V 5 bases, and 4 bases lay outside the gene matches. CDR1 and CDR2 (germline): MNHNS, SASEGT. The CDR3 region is CASSPTGSNTEAFF. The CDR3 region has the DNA TGTGCCAGCAGTCCGACAGGGTCGAACACTGAAGCTTTCTTT.

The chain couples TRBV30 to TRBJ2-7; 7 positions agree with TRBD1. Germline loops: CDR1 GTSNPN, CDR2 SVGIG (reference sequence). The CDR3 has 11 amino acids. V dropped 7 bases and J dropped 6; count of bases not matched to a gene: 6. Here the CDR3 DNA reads TGTGCCTTTGACAGGGTAACCGAGCAGTACTTC. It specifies CAFDRVTEQYF.

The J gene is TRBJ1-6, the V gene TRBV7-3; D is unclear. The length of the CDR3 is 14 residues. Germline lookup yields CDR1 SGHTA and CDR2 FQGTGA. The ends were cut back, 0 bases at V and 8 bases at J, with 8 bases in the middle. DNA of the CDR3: TGTGCCAGCAGCTTAACGCGTGAGGATTCACCCCTCCACTTT. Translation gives CASSLTREDSPLHF. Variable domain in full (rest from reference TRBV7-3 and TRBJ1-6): GAGVSQTPSNKVTEKGKYVELRCDPISGHTALYWYRQSLGQGPEFLIYFQGTGAADDSGLPNDRFFAVRPEGSVSTLKIQRTERGDSAVYLCASSLTREDSPLHFGNGTRLTVT.

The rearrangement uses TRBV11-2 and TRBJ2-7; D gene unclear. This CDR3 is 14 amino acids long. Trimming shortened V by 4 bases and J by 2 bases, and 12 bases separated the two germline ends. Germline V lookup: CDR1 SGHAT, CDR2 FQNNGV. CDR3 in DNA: TGTGCCAGCAGCTCTCCCCCGGAGACCTACGAGCAGTACTTC. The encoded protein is CASSSPPETYEQYF. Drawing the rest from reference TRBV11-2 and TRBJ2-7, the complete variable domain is EAGVAQSPRYKIIEKRQSVAFWCNPISGHATLYWYQQILGQGPKLLIQFQNNGVVDDSQLPKDRFSAERLKGVDSTLKIQPAKLEDSAVYLCASSSPPETYEQYFGPGTRLTVT.

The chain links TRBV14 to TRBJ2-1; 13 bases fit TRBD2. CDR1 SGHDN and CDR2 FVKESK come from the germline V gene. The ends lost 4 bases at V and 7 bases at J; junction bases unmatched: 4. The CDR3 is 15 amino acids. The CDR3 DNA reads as TGTGCCAGCAGCCCACTAGCGGGAGGGGGTAATGAGCAGTTCTTC. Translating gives CASSPLAGGGNEQFF.

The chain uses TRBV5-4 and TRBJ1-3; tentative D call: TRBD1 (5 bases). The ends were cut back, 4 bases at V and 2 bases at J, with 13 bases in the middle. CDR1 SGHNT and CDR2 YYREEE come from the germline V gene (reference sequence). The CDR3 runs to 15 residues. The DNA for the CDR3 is TGTGCCAGCAGCCCCACTGCAGGGCCTGGAAACACCATATATTTT. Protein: CASSPTAGPGNTIYF.

In DNA form, the CDR3 reads TGTGCCAGCGACTTTAGCGGGGGGACCTACAATGAGCAGTTCTTC. Its protein is CASDFSGGTYNEQFF. This chain uses TRBV6-1 with TRBJ2-1; 10 nucleotides align to TRBD2. Germline CDR1 and CDR2: MNHNS and SASEGT. CDR3 size: 15 residues. Unmatched junction bases numbered 6, after V lost 8 bases and J lost 2 bases.

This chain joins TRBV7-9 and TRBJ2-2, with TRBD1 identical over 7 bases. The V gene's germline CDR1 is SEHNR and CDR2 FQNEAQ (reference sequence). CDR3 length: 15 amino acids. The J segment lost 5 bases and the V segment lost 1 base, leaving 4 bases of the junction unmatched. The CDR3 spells CASSLVQGRTGELFF. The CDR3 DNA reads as TGTGCCAGCAGCTTAGTACAGGGGCGGACCGGGGAGCTGTTTTTT.

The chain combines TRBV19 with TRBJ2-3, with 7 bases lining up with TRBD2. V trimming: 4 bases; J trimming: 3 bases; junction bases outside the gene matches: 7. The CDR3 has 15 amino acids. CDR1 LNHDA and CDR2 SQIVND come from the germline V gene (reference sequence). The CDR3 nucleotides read TGTGCCAGTAGTACGCCGAGCGGGGCTACAGATACGCAGTATTTT. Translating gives CASSTPSGATDTQYF.

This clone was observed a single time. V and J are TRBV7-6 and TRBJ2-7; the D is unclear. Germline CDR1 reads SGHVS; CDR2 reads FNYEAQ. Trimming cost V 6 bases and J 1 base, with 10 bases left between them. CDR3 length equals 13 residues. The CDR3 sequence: CASSTKESYEQYF. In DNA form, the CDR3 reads TGTGCCAGCAGTACTAAGGAGTCCTACGAGCAGTACTTC.

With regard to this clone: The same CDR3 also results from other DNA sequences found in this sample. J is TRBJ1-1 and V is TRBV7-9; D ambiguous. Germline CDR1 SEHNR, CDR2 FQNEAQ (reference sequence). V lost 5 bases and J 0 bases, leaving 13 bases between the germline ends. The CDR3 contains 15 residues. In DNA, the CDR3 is TGTGCCAGCAGCCCTGAGACGGGGATGAACACTGAAGCTTTCTTT. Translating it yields CASSPETGMNTEAFF.

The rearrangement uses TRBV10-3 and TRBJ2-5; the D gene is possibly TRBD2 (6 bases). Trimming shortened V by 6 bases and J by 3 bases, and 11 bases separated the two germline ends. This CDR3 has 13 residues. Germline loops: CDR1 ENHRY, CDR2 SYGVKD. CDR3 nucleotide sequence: TGTGCCATCAGGACTGGAGGGGAAGAGACCCAGTACTTC. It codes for CAIRTGGEETQYF.